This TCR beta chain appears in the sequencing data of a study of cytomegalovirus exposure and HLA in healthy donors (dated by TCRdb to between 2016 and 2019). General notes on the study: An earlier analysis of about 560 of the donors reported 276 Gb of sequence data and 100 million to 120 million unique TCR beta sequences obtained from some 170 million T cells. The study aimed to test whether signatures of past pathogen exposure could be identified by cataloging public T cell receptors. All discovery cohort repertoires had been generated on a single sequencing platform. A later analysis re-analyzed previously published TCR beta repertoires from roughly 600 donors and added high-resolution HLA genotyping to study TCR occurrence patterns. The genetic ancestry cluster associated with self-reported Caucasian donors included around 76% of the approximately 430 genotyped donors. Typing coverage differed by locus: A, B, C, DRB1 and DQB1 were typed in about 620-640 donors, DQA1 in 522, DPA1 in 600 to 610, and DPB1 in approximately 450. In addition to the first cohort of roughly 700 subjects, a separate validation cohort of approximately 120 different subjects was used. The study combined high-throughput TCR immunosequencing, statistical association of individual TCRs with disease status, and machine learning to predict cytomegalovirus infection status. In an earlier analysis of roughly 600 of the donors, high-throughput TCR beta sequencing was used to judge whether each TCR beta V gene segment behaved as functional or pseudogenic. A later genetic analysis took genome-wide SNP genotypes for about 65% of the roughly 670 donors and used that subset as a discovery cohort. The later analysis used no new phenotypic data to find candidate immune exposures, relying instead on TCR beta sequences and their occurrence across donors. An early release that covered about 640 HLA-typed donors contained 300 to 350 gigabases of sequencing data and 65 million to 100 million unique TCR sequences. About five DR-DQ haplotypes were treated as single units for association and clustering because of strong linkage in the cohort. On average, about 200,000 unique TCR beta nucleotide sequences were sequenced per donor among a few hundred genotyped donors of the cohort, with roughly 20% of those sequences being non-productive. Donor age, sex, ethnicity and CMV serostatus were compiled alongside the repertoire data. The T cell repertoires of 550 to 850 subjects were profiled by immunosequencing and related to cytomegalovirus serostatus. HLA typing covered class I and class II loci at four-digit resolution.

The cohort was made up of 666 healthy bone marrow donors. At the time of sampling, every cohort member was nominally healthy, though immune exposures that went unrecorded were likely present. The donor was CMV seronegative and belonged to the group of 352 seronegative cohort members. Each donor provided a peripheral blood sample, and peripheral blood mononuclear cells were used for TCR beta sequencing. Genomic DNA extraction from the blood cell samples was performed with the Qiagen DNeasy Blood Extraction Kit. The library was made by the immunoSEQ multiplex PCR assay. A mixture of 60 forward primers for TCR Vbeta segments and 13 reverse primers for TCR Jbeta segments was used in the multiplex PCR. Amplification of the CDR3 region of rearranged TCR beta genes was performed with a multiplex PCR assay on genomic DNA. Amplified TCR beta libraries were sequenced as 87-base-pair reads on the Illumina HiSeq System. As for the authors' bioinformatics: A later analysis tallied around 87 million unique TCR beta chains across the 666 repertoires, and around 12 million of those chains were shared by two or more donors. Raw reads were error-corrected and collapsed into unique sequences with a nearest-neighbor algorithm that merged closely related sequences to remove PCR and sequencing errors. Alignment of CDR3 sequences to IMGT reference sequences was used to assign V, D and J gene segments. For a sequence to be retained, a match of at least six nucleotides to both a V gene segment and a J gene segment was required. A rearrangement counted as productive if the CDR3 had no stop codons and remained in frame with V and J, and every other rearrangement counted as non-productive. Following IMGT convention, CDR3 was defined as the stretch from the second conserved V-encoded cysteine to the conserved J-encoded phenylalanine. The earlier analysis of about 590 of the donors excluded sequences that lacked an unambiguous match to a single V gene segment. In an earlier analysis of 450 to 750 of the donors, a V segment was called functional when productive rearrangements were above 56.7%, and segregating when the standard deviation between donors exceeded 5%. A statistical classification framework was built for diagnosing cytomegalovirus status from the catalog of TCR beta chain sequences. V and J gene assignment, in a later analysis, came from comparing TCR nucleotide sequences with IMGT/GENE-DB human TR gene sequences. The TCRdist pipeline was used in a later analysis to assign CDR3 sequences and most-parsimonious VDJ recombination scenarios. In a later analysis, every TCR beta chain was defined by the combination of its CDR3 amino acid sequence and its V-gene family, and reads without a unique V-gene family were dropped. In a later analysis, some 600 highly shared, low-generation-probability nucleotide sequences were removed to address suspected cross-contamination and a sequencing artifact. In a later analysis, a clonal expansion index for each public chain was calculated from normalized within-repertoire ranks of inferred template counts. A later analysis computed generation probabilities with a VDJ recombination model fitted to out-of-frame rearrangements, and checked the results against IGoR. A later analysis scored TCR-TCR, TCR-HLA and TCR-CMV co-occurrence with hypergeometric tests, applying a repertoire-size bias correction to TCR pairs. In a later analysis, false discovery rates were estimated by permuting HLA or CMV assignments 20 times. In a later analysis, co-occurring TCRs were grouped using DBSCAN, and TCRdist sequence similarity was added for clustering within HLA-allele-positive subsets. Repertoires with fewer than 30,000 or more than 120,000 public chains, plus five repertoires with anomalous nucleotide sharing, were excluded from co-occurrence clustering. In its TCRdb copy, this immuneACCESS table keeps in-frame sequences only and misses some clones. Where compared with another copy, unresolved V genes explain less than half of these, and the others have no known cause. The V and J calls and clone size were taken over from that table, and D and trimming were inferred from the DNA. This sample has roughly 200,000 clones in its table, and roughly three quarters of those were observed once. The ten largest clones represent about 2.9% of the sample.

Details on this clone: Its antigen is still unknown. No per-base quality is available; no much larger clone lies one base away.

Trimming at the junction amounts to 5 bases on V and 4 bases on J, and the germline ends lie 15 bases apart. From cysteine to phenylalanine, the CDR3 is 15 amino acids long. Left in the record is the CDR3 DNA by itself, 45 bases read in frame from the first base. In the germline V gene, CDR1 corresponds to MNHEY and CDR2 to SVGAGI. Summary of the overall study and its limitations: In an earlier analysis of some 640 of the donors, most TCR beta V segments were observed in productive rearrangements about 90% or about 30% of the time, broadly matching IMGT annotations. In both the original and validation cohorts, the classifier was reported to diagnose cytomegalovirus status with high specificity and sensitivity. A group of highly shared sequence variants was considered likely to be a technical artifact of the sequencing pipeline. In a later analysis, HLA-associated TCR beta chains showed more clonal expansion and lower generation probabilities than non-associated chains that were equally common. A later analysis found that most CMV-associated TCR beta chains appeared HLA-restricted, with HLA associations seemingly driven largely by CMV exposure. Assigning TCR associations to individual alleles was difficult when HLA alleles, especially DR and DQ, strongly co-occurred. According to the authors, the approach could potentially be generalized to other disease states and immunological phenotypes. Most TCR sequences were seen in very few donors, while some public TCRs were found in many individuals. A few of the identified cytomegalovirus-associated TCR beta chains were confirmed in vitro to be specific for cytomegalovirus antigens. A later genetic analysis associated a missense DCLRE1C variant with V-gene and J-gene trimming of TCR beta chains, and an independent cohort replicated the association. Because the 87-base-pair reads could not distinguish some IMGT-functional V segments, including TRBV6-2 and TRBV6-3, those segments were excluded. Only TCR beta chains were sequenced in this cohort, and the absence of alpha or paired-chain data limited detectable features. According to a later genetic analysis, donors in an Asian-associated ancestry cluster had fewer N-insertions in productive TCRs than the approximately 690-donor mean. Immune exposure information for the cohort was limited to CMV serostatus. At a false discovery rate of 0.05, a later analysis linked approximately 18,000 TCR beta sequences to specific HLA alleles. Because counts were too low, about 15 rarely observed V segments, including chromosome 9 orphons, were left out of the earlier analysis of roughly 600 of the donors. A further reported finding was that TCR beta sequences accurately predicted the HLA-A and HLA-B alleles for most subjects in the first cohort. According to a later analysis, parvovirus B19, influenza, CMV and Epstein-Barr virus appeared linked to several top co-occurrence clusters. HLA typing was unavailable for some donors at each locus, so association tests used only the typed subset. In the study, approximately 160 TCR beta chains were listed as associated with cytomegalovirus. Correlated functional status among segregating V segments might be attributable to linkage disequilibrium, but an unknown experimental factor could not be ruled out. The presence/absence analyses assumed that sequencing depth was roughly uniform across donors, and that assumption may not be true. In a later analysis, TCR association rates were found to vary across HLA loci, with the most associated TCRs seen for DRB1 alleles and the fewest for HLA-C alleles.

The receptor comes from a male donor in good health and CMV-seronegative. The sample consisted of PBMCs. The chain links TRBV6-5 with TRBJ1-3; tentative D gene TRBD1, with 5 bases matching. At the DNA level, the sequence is TGTGCCAGCAGTCCGAGCGGGGCGGGAGGAAACACCATATATTTT. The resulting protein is CASSPSGAGGNTIYF.